This is a list of T cell receptor beta chains from one sample in a study of graft-versus-host responses after intestinal transplantation. Some clones are missing from TCRdb's copy, which holds only in-frame ones; the method was immunoSEQ multiplex PCR. This table has 4,500 to 5,000 clones, 27% appearing once. The specimen was alloreactive CD8+ T cells from a mixed lymphocyte reaction culture, collected before transplantation. These TCRs come from a human patient who was an organ donor for intestinal transplantation. CDR3s leave out the opening cysteine and the closing phenylalanine or tryptophan. D genes are given only for firm matches.

TRBJ2-1,TRBD2,TRBV6-6,ASSYRLLAGINEQF
TRBJ1-6,TRBD1,TRBV5-1,ASRFRGTNSPLH
TRBJ2-1,TRBD2,TRBV27,ASSSPRTSGALLYNEQF
TRBJ2-5,-,TRBV5-5,ASNSPGQQETQY
TRBJ2-2,TRBD1,TRBV19,ASSRTGENGELF
TRBJ1-2,-,TRBV6-5,AANVGPHGNGYT
TRBJ2-3,-,TRBV7-3,ASSATLGRGDTQY
TRBJ1-5,-,TRBV7-9,ASSLDRVSNQPQH
TRBJ1-1,-,TRBV4-3,ASSQDREVNTEAF
TRBJ1-1,TRBD1,TRBV4-1,ASSPHRTGDTEAF
TRBJ1-2,-,TRBV9,ASSVSSSYGYT
TRBJ1-5,-,TRBV7-2,ASSLVGPNQPQH
TRBJ1-2,TRBD1,TRBV5-8,ASSFTTGGNYGYT
TRBJ2-1,TRBD1,TRBV19,ASSIPGQGAITVDNEQF
TRBJ2-1,-,TRBV5-5,ASSQSYNEQF
TRBJ1-5,-,TRBV19,ASSITPGQPQH
TRBJ2-1,-,TRBV6-5,ASMLSYNEQF
TRBJ2-2,-,TRBV4-3,ASSPGFDTGELF
TRBJ2-3,TRBD1,TRBV11-2,ASSLPGQGAEDTQY
TRBJ2-7,-,TRBV29-1,SVTNSSYEQY
TRBJ1-3,-,TRBV6-6,ASSSFSGNTIY
TRBJ1-1,-,TRBV4-2,ASSQEEGVGMNTEAF
TRBJ1-5,-,TRBV5-6,ASSPGNNQPQH
TRBJ1-3,TRBD1,TRBV7-9,ASSARTGGSGNTIY
TRBJ1-2,-,TRBV9,ASSVGGRPVYGYT
TRBJ1-1,TRBD1,TRBV4-1,ASSQVGQGVAEAF
TRBJ1-6,TRBD1,TRBV28,ASSNGDSLYSPLH
TRBJ1-4,-,TRBV10-3,AISEHLDGNEKLF
TRBJ2-1,TRBD2,TRBV5-4,ASSSSGTSGALEQF
TRBJ1-2,-,TRBV15,ATSSTKRCGKTYG
TRBJ2-3,TRBD2,TRBV9,ASSPPGRGDTQY